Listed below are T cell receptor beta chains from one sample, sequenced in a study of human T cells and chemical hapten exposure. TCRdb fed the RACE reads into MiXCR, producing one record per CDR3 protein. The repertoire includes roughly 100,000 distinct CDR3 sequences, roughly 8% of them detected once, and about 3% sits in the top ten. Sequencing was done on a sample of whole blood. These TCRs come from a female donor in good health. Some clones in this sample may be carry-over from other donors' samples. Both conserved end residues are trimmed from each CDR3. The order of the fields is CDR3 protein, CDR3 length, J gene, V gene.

CDR3: AGGYGREDEQY
length: 11
J: TRBJ2-7
V: TRBV6-6

CDR3: ASSYARLAGRGFQETQY
length: 17
J: TRBJ2-5
V: TRBV6-5

CDR3: SVRRQGAHENTEAF
length: 14
J: TRBJ1-1
V: TRBV29-1

CDR3: ASGLVLGGQDKNTQY
length: 15
J: TRBJ2-3
V: TRBV12-5

CDR3: ASSSRNRAVGTGELF
length: 15
J: TRBJ2-2
V: TRBV7-9

CDR3: ASSRLYRVAEAF
length: 12
J: TRBJ1-1
V: TRBV19

CDR3: ASSFSLGADTQY
length: 12
J: TRBJ2-3
V: TRBV27

CDR3: ASSGLPPADTQY
length: 12
J: TRBJ2-3
V: TRBV5-1

CDR3: ASSQDRTGSYEQY
length: 13
J: TRBJ2-7
V: TRBV4-2

CDR3: ASSYSGVNEQF
length: 11
J: TRBJ2-1
V: TRBV28

CDR3: ASSLWGSGANVLT
length: 13
J: TRBJ2-6
V: TRBV11-1

CDR3: ASSPSGRRDTQY
length: 12
J: TRBJ2-3
V: TRBV28

CDR3: ASSLDRNEKLF
length: 11
J: TRBJ1-4
V: TRBV28

CDR3: ASSLAGLADQETQY
length: 14
J: TRBJ2-5
V: TRBV28

CDR3: ASSPGQGRNTEAF
length: 13
J: TRBJ1-1
V: TRBV4-1

CDR3: SARVWGRAYNEQF
length: 13
J: TRBJ2-1
V: TRBV20-1

CDR3: SVDRGFGEAF
length: 10
J: TRBJ1-1
V: TRBV29-1

CDR3: SVEGRGQSNTGELF
length: 14
J: TRBJ2-2
V: TRBV29-1

CDR3: ASSVSRSGGANVLT
length: 14
J: TRBJ2-6
V: TRBV6-1

CDR3: ASRGAGAMNTEAF
length: 13
J: TRBJ1-1
V: TRBV2

CDR3: ASIWRSTGELF
length: 11
J: TRBJ2-2
V: TRBV10-2

CDR3: ASSRTSGRANEQY
length: 13
J: TRBJ2-7
V: TRBV5-1

CDR3: ASSQEDGSYEQY
length: 12
J: TRBJ2-7
V: TRBV4-1

CDR3: ASSLDRDTQY
length: 10
J: TRBJ2-3
V: TRBV11-2

CDR3: ASSSGGGKTEAF
length: 12
J: TRBJ1-1
V: TRBV7-9

CDR3: ASSSIAGGLV
length: 10
J: TRBJ2-1
V: TRBV11-2

CDR3: ASSANQGRQF
length: 10
J: TRBJ1-1
V: TRBV9

CDR3: ASSWTGGGETQY
length: 12
J: TRBJ2-5
V: TRBV19